This TCR beta chain was sequenced during a study of cytomegalovirus exposure and HLA in healthy donors. Use of 60 Vbeta and 13 Jbeta primers characterized the PCR. TCRdb's copy holds only in-frame clones and misses some; the assay was immunoSEQ multiplex PCR. Of about 160,000 clones listed, 75% to 90% are singletons. The CDR3 spans 16 residues. Looked up from germline, CDR1 is PRHDT and CDR2 is FYEKMQ (reference sequence). V lost 1 base to trimming and J lost 3 bases; unmatched junction nucleotides: 7. The specimen sequenced was PBMCs. The origin of this receptor is a woman under 30 in good health and CMV-seronegative. This chain connects TRBV13 to TRBJ2-5; the match to TRBD1 covers 8 bases. The CDR3 protein is CASSLVSGTGEETQYF. In DNA, the CDR3 is TGTGCCAGCAGCTTAGTTTCTGGGACAGGTGAAGAGACCCAGTACTTC.